This T cell receptor (beta chain) was identified in a study of T cells after yellow fever vaccination. The study, taken as a whole, reports: Post-booster repertoires again held most primary-vaccination clones (approximately 96% CD4, 80% to 90% CD8). Peaking on day 5 versus 15, the secondary response was faster but weaker. Of the clonotypes, a small share occurred in both CD4 and CD8 compartments.

Universal primer sites and UMIs were introduced during 5'RACE template-switching synthesis of TCR cDNA. MiXCR, applied by TCRdb to the 5' RACE reads, yields one record per CDR3 protein. The sample carries about 250,000 distinct CDR3 sequences, approximately 3.6% recorded once. This clonotype has at least ten counts. Its cognate antigen is unknown. CDR1 LGHDT and CDR2 YNNKEL come from the germline V gene (reference sequence). CDR3 length: 13 residues. Trimming took 4 bases from V and 5 from J, leaving 11 bases between them. The chain recombines TRBV3-1 with TRBJ2-5; D tentatively reads TRBD1 or TRBD2 (5 bases each). The source of this sequence is a young man who received the YFV17D yellow fever vaccine. The material sequenced was PBMCs, taken 15 days after the yellow fever booster vaccination. The CDR3 nucleotides are TGTGCCAGCAGCCTCGGGACCTACGAGACCCAGTACTTC. Protein: CASSLGTYETQYF.